This T cell receptor (beta chain) came from a study of blood T cells in healthy people across ages. Study-wide findings and caveats: The unknown donor CMV status may have confounded expanded clonotype changes. A roughly linear age-dependent decrease characterized TCR beta diversity per million T cells.

On this clonotype: No antigen is known for it.

Trimming removed 1 base at V and 3 bases at J, with 16 bases between. The CDR3 contains 16 residues. Germline loops: CDR1 KGHSH, CDR2 LQKENI. Total RNA extracted from each sample amounted to at least 5 micrograms. A second PCR, run for roughly 7 to 12 cycles, used a sample-barcoded 5' primer plus a J-beta primer mix. Researchers report that a template-switch adaptor with 12 random nucleotides tagged each cDNA molecule. TCRdb analysed the 5' RACE reads with MiXCR anew, one entry per CDR3 protein. The profile covers 730,000 or so distinct CDR3 sequences, with roughly 47% appearing a single time and roughly 20% taken by the ten largest.

The sequence was obtained from a woman aged 55-75 years in good health. The specimen was blood. This chain uses TRBV18 with TRBJ2-7; D call uncertain. CDR3 loop: CASSPRRRALIYEQYF. CDR3 sequence (DNA): TGTGCCAGCTCACCACGGAGAAGGGCACTCATCTACGAGCAGTACTTC.